These T cell receptor beta chains were read from a single sample in a study of PD-1 blockade in classical Hodgkin lymphoma. Sequencing was performed with immunoSEQ multiplex PCR; in TCRdb, only in-frame clones are kept and a portion is missing. The repertoire consists of some 21,000 clones, with around 94% occurring once and the leading ten covering roughly 6%. The specimen was peripheral blood mononuclear cells (PBMCs). These receptors originate from a human donor with classical Hodgkin lymphoma. Each CDR3 is given with its conserved first and last residue. The D gene is left open where the match is weak. Clone size is given for some rows only: seen once, a few or many times, or a class if the clone is expanded.

j_call: TRBJ2-7
v_call: TRBV5-4
clone_size: few
d_call: .
cdr3_aa: CASSLGGIGEQYF
cdr3_nt: TGTGCCAGCAGCTTGGGGGGGATAGGTGAGCAGTACTTC

j_call: TRBJ2-1
v_call: TRBV29-1
clone_size: .
d_call: TRBD2
cdr3_aa: CSVGGGAPYNEQFF
cdr3_nt: TGCAGCGTTGGCGGGGGGGCCCCCTACAATGAGCAGTTCTTC

j_call: TRBJ1-5
v_call: TRBV5-1
clone_size: .
d_call: .
cdr3_aa: CASSLAGPYSNQPQHF
cdr3_nt: TGCGCCAGCAGCTTGGCAGGCCCTTATAGCAATCAGCCCCAGCATTTT

j_call: TRBJ1-4
v_call: TRBV18
clone_size: .
d_call: .
cdr3_aa: CASSPRGSNEKLFF
cdr3_nt: TGTGCCAGCTCACCCCGGGGGTCGAATGAAAAACTGTTTTTT

j_call: TRBJ2-5
v_call: TRBV4-1
clone_size: .
d_call: TRBD2
cdr3_aa: CASSQEAGGREETQYF
cdr3_nt: TGCGCCAGCAGCCAAGAGGCGGGGGGGCGGGAAGAGACCCAGTACTTC

j_call: TRBJ2-7
v_call: TRBV6-1
clone_size: .
d_call: TRBD1
cdr3_aa: CASSPGQGIDEQYF
cdr3_nt: TGTGCCAGCAGTCCGGGACAGGGTATCGACGAGCAGTACTTC

j_call: TRBJ2-7
v_call: TRBV7-9
clone_size: .
d_call: .
cdr3_aa: CASSLVGGGEQYF
cdr3_nt: TGTGCCAGCAGCTTAGTCGGAGGGGGCGAGCAGTACTTC

j_call: TRBJ1-1
v_call: TRBV9
clone_size: .
d_call: .
cdr3_aa: CASSPPSNTEAFF
cdr3_nt: TGTGCCAGCAGCCCTCCGTCGAACACTGAAGCTTTCTTT

j_call: TRBJ2-7
v_call: TRBV9
clone_size: .
d_call: .
cdr3_aa: CASSATGGDYEQYF
cdr3_nt: TGTGCCAGCAGCGCCACCGGCGGCGACTACGAGCAGTACTTC

j_call: TRBJ2-3
v_call: TRBV7-2
clone_size: once
d_call: .
cdr3_aa: CASTEPLSPADTQYF
cdr3_nt: TGTGCCAGCACAGAGCCACTGTCGCCAGCAGATACGCAGTATTTT

j_call: TRBJ2-7
v_call: TRBV6-5
clone_size: .
d_call: TRBD1
cdr3_aa: CASSRHAGTDYEQYF
cdr3_nt: TGTGCCAGCAGCCGACACGCCGGGACAGATTACGAGCAGTACTTC

j_call: TRBJ2-1
v_call: TRBV9
clone_size: .
d_call: .
cdr3_aa: CASSRGAGVNEQFF
cdr3_nt: TGTGCCAGCAGTCGTGGCGCAGGGGTCAATGAGCAGTTCTTC

j_call: TRBJ2-7
v_call: TRBV29-1
clone_size: .
d_call: TRBD1
cdr3_aa: CSARDSTYEQYF
cdr3_nt: TGCAGCGCCCGGGACAGCACCTACGAGCAGTACTTC

j_call: TRBJ1-6
v_call: TRBV30
clone_size: .
d_call: .
cdr3_aa: CAWGVIGGGSPLHF
cdr3_nt: TGTGCCTGGGGGGTGATCGGGGGAGGGTCACCCCTCCACTTT

j_call: TRBJ1-1
v_call: TRBV7-9
clone_size: .
d_call: .
cdr3_aa: CASSRQVATEAFF
cdr3_nt: TGTGCCAGCAGCCGACAGGTGGCCACTGAAGCTTTCTTT

j_call: TRBJ2-7
v_call: TRBV29-1
clone_size: .
d_call: .
cdr3_aa: CSVRRVSNEQYF
cdr3_nt: TGCAGCGTTCGGAGGGTGTCCAACGAGCAGTACTTC

j_call: TRBJ2-3
v_call: TRBV5-1
clone_size: .
d_call: TRBD2
cdr3_aa: CASSFLAGGGDTQYF
cdr3_nt: TGCGCCAGCAGCTTCCTAGCGGGGGGTGGAGATACGCAGTATTTT

j_call: TRBJ1-5
v_call: TRBV6-1
clone_size: .
d_call: .
cdr3_aa: CASSEVREPQHF
cdr3_nt: TGTGCCAGCAGTGAAGTTAGGGAGCCCCAGCATTTT

j_call: TRBJ2-2
v_call: TRBV4-1
clone_size: few
d_call: .
cdr3_aa: CASSQVSTGGELFF
cdr3_nt: TGCGCCAGCAGCCAAGTCTCGACAGGCGGGGAGCTGTTTTTT

j_call: TRBJ2-7
v_call: TRBV5-1
clone_size: .
d_call: TRBD2
cdr3_aa: CASSGGLAGSYEQYF
cdr3_nt: TGCGCCAGCAGCGGCGGACTAGCGGGGAGTTACGAGCAGTACTTC

j_call: TRBJ1-2
v_call: TRBV2
clone_size: .
d_call: .
cdr3_aa: CASRLEGAYGYTF
cdr3_nt: TGTGCCAGCAGACTAGAAGGGGCTTATGGCTACACCTTC

j_call: TRBJ1-1
v_call: TRBV6-1
clone_size: .
d_call: .
cdr3_aa: CASRIGELTEAFF
cdr3_nt: TGTGCCAGCAGGATAGGGGAGTTGACTGAAGCTTTCTTT

j_call: TRBJ1-2
v_call: TRBV21-1
clone_size: once
d_call: .
cdr3_aa: CASRHNTDRANYGYTF
cdr3_nt: TGTGCCAGCAGACATAATACCGACAGGGCCAACTATGGCTACACCTTC

j_call: TRBJ1-4
v_call: TRBV19
clone_size: .
d_call: .
cdr3_aa: CASSEPGRGEKLFF
cdr3_nt: TGTGCCAGTAGCGAACCAGGGAGAGGTGAAAAACTGTTTTTT

j_call: TRBJ2-1
v_call: TRBV5-1
clone_size: .
d_call: .
cdr3_aa: CASSLVGGSYNEQFF
cdr3_nt: TGCGCCAGCAGCTTGGTTGGCGGGTCCTACAATGAGCAGTTCTTC

j_call: TRBJ1-4
v_call: TRBV28
clone_size: .
d_call: .
cdr3_aa: CASSSGKLFF
cdr3_nt: TGTGCCAGCAGCTCGGGAAAACTGTTTTTT

j_call: TRBJ2-7
v_call: TRBV10-3
clone_size: .
d_call: TRBD1
cdr3_aa: CASKDRLSYEQYF
cdr3_nt: TGTGCCAGCAAGGACAGGCTTTCCTACGAGCAGTACTTC

j_call: TRBJ2-3
v_call: TRBV6-6
clone_size: .
d_call: .
cdr3_aa: CASSSPRRDTQYF
cdr3_nt: TGTGCCAGCAGTTCCCCCCGAAGGGATACGCAGTATTTT

j_call: TRBJ2-1
v_call: TRBV9
clone_size: .
d_call: TRBD1
cdr3_aa: CASSVDRGLFNEQFF
cdr3_nt: TGTGCCAGCAGCGTAGACAGGGGGCTCTTCAATGAGCAGTTCTTC

j_call: TRBJ2-2
v_call: TRBV28
clone_size: .
d_call: .
cdr3_aa: CASSRTDTGELFF
cdr3_nt: TGTGCCAGCAGTCGGACAGACACCGGGGAGCTGTTTTTT

j_call: TRBJ1-1
v_call: TRBV15
clone_size: .
d_call: TRBD1
cdr3_aa: CATAPRAQGRRAFF
cdr3_nt: TGTGCCACCGCCCCCCGTGCACAGGGGCGGAGGGCTTTCTTT

j_call: TRBJ1-1
v_call: TRBV5-1
clone_size: .
d_call: TRBD1
cdr3_aa: CASSWGTENTEAFF
cdr3_nt: TGCGCCAGCAGCTGGGGGACAGAGAACACTGAAGCTTTCTTT

j_call: TRBJ2-2
v_call: TRBV4-3
clone_size: .
d_call: .
cdr3_aa: CASSSGSGELFF
cdr3_nt: TGCGCCAGCAGCTCGGGTTCCGGGGAGCTGTTTTTT

j_call: TRBJ2-5
v_call: TRBV10-2
clone_size: medium-sized
d_call: .
cdr3_aa: CASSVPGVEGTQYF
cdr3_nt: TGCGCCAGCAGTGTCCCCGGGGTCGAGGGGACCCAGTACTTC

j_call: TRBJ2-5
v_call: TRBV2
clone_size: .
d_call: .
cdr3_aa: CASSEGETQYF
cdr3_nt: TGTGCCAGCAGTGAGGGGGAGACCCAGTACTTC

j_call: TRBJ2-7
v_call: TRBV10-2
clone_size: .
d_call: TRBD1
cdr3_aa: CASMSRDRPYEQYF
cdr3_nt: TGCGCCAGCATGAGTAGGGACAGACCCTACGAGCAGTACTTC

j_call: TRBJ1-3
v_call: TRBV6-5
clone_size: .
d_call: .
cdr3_aa: CASDRGNTIYF
cdr3_nt: TGTGCCAGCGATCGTGGAAACACCATATATTTT

j_call: TRBJ2-2
v_call: TRBV7-2
clone_size: .
d_call: TRBD2
cdr3_aa: CASSEGVRLAGPGELFF
cdr3_nt: TGTGCCAGCAGCGAAGGGGTACGGCTAGCGGGCCCCGGGGAGCTGTTTTTT

j_call: TRBJ2-2
v_call: TRBV9
clone_size: .
d_call: .
cdr3_aa: CASSVRQEPTGELFF
cdr3_nt: TGTGCCAGCAGCGTAAGACAGGAGCCCACCGGGGAGCTGTTTTTT

j_call: TRBJ1-3
v_call: TRBV6-6
clone_size: .
d_call: .
cdr3_aa: CASSYSLYSGNTIYF
cdr3_nt: TGTGCCAGCAGTTACTCGCTGTACTCTGGAAACACCATATATTTT

j_call: TRBJ1-1
v_call: TRBV4-3
clone_size: .
d_call: .
cdr3_aa: CASSGGGGNTEAFF
cdr3_nt: TGCGCCAGCAGCGGTGGGGGGGGGAACACTGAAGCTTTCTTT

j_call: TRBJ1-6
v_call: TRBV30
clone_size: .
d_call: .
cdr3_aa: CAWRQTTRDGGRNSPLHF
cdr3_nt: TGTGCCTGGAGGCAGACCACCCGGGACGGAGGGAGGAATTCACCCCTCCACTTT

j_call: TRBJ1-2
v_call: TRBV6-5
clone_size: .
d_call: .
cdr3_aa: CASRGNGYTF
cdr3_nt: TGTGCCAGCCGGGGCAATGGCTACACCTTC

j_call: TRBJ2-7
v_call: TRBV14
clone_size: once
d_call: .
cdr3_aa: CASSQVQQGYEQYF
cdr3_nt: TGTGCCAGCAGCCAAGTTCAACAGGGCTACGAGCAGTACTTC

j_call: TRBJ2-3
v_call: TRBV10-2
clone_size: .
d_call: TRBD1
cdr3_aa: CASSESERGLLYF
cdr3_nt: TGCGCCAGCAGTGAGTCAGAAAGGGGGCTTTTGTATTTT

j_call: TRBJ2-5
v_call: TRBV11-2
clone_size: .
d_call: TRBD2
cdr3_aa: CASSFRGGWGQETQYF
cdr3_nt: TGTGCCAGCAGCTTCCGCGGGGGGTGGGGCCAAGAGACCCAGTACTTC

j_call: TRBJ2-7
v_call: TRBV7-9
clone_size: .
d_call: .
cdr3_aa: CASSLFRQGRYEQYF
cdr3_nt: TGTGCCAGCAGCTTATTTCGGCAGGGTCGATACGAGCAGTACTTC

j_call: TRBJ1-1
v_call: TRBV5-6
clone_size: .
d_call: .
cdr3_aa: CASSGDFGMNTEAFF
cdr3_nt: TGTGCCAGCTCCGGGGACTTCGGCATGAACACTGAAGCTTTCTTT

j_call: TRBJ2-1
v_call: TRBV7-9
clone_size: .
d_call: TRBD2
cdr3_aa: CASSLPSSGGAVNEQFF
cdr3_nt: TGTGCCAGCAGCTTGCCCTCTAGCGGGGGGGCCGTAAATGAGCAGTTCTTC

j_call: TRBJ2-2
v_call: TRBV7-2
clone_size: .
d_call: TRBD1
cdr3_aa: CASSLVARGLTGELFF
cdr3_nt: TGTGCCAGCAGCTTAGTTGCTAGGGGGCTCACCGGGGAGCTGTTTTTT

j_call: TRBJ2-1
v_call: TRBV9
clone_size: .
d_call: .
cdr3_aa: CASSQSGGYNEQFF
cdr3_nt: TGTGCCAGCAGCCAATCCGGGGGATACAATGAGCAGTTCTTC

j_call: TRBJ2-1
v_call: TRBV19
clone_size: .
d_call: .
cdr3_aa: CASSISWRGGFNEQFF
cdr3_nt: TGTGCCAGTAGTATATCATGGAGGGGGGGCTTCAATGAGCAGTTCTTC

j_call: TRBJ2-2
v_call: TRBV5-1
clone_size: .
d_call: .
cdr3_aa: CASSLHNLNTGELFF
cdr3_nt: TGCGCCAGCAGCTTGCATAACTTGAACACCGGGGAGCTGTTTTTT

j_call: TRBJ1-5
v_call: TRBV27
clone_size: .
d_call: .
cdr3_aa: CASSFRRLGQPQHF
cdr3_nt: TGTGCCAGCAGTTTCCGGAGGTTGGGTCAGCCCCAGCATTTT

j_call: TRBJ2-7
v_call: TRBV19
clone_size: .
d_call: .
cdr3_aa: CASSNRALSHHEQYF
cdr3_nt: TGTGCCAGTAGTAACCGGGCCCTCAGCCACCACGAGCAGTACTTC